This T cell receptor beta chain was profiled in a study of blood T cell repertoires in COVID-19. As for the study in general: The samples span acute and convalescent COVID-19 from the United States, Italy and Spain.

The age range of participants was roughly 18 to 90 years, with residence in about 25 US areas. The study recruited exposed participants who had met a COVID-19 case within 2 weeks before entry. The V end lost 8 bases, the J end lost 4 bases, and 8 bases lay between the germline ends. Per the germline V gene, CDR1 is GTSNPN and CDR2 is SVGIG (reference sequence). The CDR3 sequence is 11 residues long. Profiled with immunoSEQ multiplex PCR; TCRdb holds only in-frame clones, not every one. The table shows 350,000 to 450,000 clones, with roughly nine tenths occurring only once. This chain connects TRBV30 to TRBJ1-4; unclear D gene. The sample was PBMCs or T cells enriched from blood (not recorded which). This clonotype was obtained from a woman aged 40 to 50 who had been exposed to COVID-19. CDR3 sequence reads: CARSSNEKLFF. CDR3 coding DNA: TGTGCCCGGTCGAGTAATGAAAAACTGTTTTTT.